This record looks at one T cell receptor (beta chain) sequence and its context. Its target is not known. The treatment here: 10-day PBMC culture with coronavirus spike peptide pools or control peptides (ViraFEST assay). Harvesting of the unexposed donor's CD4+ T cells predated the COVID-19 pandemic (2011-2018). Negative selection recovered the CD4+ T cells once they had spent approximately ten days in culture. The sample belongs to a study of vaccination and CD4 T cells after COVID-19. Study-wide context: Convalescent donors were composed of six males and four females, of whom two were Hispanic. Post-vaccine sample collection happened at a median of approximately 79 days after dose two, ranging 14 to 241.

Sequenced with the Oncomine TCR Beta short-read assay was DNA taken from cultured CD4+ T cells. Using the QIAamp micro DNA kit, genomic DNA was extracted from the CD4+ T cells that had been cultured. TCRdb re-called the PCR reads with MiXCR, one entry per CDR3 protein. The table shows around 9,400 distinct CDR3 sequences, with 33% occurring only once. The sample comprised CD4+ T cells from blood, cultured in vitro. The receptor was isolated from a human donor in good health.

The CDR3 sequence: CASSANGGIDTQYF. Written as DNA, the CDR3 is TGTGCCAGCAGCGCGAACGGGGGAATAGATACGCAGTATTTT. This chain joins TRBV7-3 and TRBJ2-3; D might be TRBD2 (6 bases). Trimming took off 5 bases at V and 5 bases at J, with 14 bases between the two ends. Germline CDR1 reads SGHTA; CDR2 reads FQGTGA. The CDR3 runs 14 residues.